The 13 T cell receptor beta chains below all came from one sample that was sequenced in a study of response to subunit inactivated influenza vaccine. TCRdb re-called the RT-PCR reads with MiXCR, one entry per CDR3 protein. Of 540,000 or so distinct CDR3 sequences in the sample, 10% to 15% are singletons; the top ten hold about an eighth. This specimen consisted of PBMCs from blood, obtained 45 days after vaccination. These receptors were collected from a man aged 45-65 years who received an inactivated influenza vaccine.

In its sample, this clonotype was seen a few times. The V call is TRBV20-1, the J call TRBJ2-3; 9 nucleotides match TRBD2. There are 15 residues in the CDR3. Germline V gives CDR1 DFQATT, CDR2 SNEGSKA (reference sequence). With V trimmed by 1 base and J by 6 bases, 8 bases remained unmatched. CDR3 nucleotide sequence: TGCAGTGCTAGAGGTAGCGGGAGTTGGGCGGATACGCAGTATTTT. Protein: CSARGSGSWADTQYF.

The rearrangement links TRBV2 to TRBJ1-2; D is undetermined. Germline V gives CDR1 SNHLY, CDR2 FYNNEI. The CDR3 spans 12 residues. V dropped 4 bases and J dropped 0 bases, with 3 bases sitting between them. As DNA, the CDR3 is TGTGCCAGCAGTGCAGCTAACTATGGCTACACCTTC. It codes for CASSAANYGYTF.

This clonotype was recorded only once. The chain joins TRBV6-1 to TRBJ1-2; tentative D call: TRBD1 (5 bases). V dropped 6 bases and J dropped 2 bases, with 10 bases sitting between them. The CDR3 length is 13 residues. Germline values: CDR1 MNHNS, CDR2 SASEGT. As DNA, the CDR3 is TGTGCCAGCAGACGCGACAGAAACTATGGCTACACCTTC. Protein sequence: CASRRDRNYGYTF.

This clonotype was detected a few times. The rearrangement joins TRBV6-2 or TRBV6-3 to TRBJ2-7; 7 bases fit TRBD1. The CDR3 loop spans 16 amino acids. Germline V gene sequence: CDR1 MNHEY, CDR2 SVGEGT. The V and J ends lost 2 bases and 3 bases, in that order; junction bases with no gene match: 10. The CDR3 loop is CASSYPRSGGIYEQYF. The CDR3 DNA reads TGTGCCAGCAGTTACCCGAGGTCAGGGGGTATCTACGAGCAGTACTTC.

There are many counts of this clonotype. The genes are TRBV20-1 and TRBJ2-7; perhaps TRBD1 as D (5 bases). This CDR3 spans 12 amino acids. Trimming cost V 6 bases and J 1 base, with 10 bases left between them. Germline V gene lookup returns CDR1 DFQATT and CDR2 SNEGSKA (reference sequence). CDR3 loop: CSARQGSYEQYF. The CDR3 DNA is TGCAGTGCCAGGCAGGGTTCCTACGAGCAGTACTTC.

The V and J genes are TRBV6-5 and TRBJ2-2, with a possible D match to TRBD2 (5 bases). The CDR3 totals 16 residues. Trimming stripped 2 bases from V and 4 bases from J, with 14 bases between. Germline V lookup: CDR1 MNHEY, CDR2 SVGAGI. The CDR3 here is CASSYGSRRGTGELFF. The CDR3 DNA reads as TGTGCCAGCAGTTACGGGTCCCGACGGGGCACCGGGGAGCTGTTTTTT.

The chain is built from TRBV4-2 and TRBJ1-6; possibly TRBD1 for D (5 bases). Trimming removed 0 bases from V and 9 bases from J, with 18 bases in between. CDR1 is LGHNA and CDR2 is YNFKEQ in the germline V gene. This CDR3 is built from 17 residues. CDR3 DNA sequence: TGTGCCAGCAGCCAAGATCTTGGGGGAAGGGAGGTTTCACCCCTCCACTTT. Translation: CASSQDLGGREVSPLHF.

The CDR3 reads CASGASTGSDTQYF. Here the CDR3 DNA reads TGCGCCAGCGGCGCATCGACAGGGTCAGATACGCAGTATTTT. The rearrangement links TRBV5-1 to TRBJ2-3, with 7 nucleotides matching TRBD1. The CDR3 loop spans 14 amino acids. Losses at the gene ends were 7 bases for V and 4 bases for J; bases not matched to a gene: 9. Germline assignment: CDR1 SGHRS and CDR2 YFSETQ.

The gene calls are TRBV27 and TRBJ2-5; 7 nucleotides align to TRBD1. This CDR3 region has 15 residues. The junction had 10 bases not matched to a gene; V was cut back by 6 bases and J by 3 bases. Germline V gene sequence: CDR1 MNHEY, CDR2 SMNVEV (reference sequence). The CDR3 here is CASRVTGVWEETQYF. The CDR3 DNA follows: TGTGCCAGCAGAGTTACAGGGGTTTGGGAAGAGACCCAGTACTTC.

About this clonotype: A much larger clone is a single base away; this may be a read error. This chain connects TRBV7-2 to TRBJ2-5; D call uncertain. The CDR3 is made up of 13 amino acids. Germline V CDR1 and CDR2: SGHTA, FQGNSA. The CDR3: CASSPRSQETQCF. CDR3 nucleotides: TGTGCCAGCAGCCCGCGGAGTCAAGAGACCCAGTGCTTC.

The J gene is TRBJ1-1, the V gene TRBV3-1; the match to TRBD1 covers 8 bases. This CDR3 is 15 amino acids long. V dropped 5 bases and J dropped 1; count of bases not matched to a gene: 6. Per the germline V gene, CDR1 is LGHDT and CDR2 is YNNKEL (reference sequence). The CDR3 here is CASSYQGAQNTEAFF. In nucleotides, the CDR3 is TGTGCCAGCAGCTATCAGGGGGCGCAGAACACTGAAGCTTTCTTT.

This clonotype was recorded at least ten times. This rearrangement joins TRBV20-1 to TRBJ2-7; TRBD1 is a possible D gene (5 bases). The germline V gene encodes CDR1 DFQATT and CDR2 SNEGSKA (reference sequence). The V gene lost 4 bases and the J gene lost 1 base, with 17 bases spanning the gap. The length of the CDR3 is 15 residues. CDR3 nucleotides: TGCAGTGCTACAAAGTTAACAGGAACATCCTACGAGCAGTACTTC. Translating gives CSATKLTGTSYEQYF.

This clonotype was recorded at least ten times. The chain joins TRBV14 to TRBJ2-6, with D maybe TRBD2 (5 bases). This CDR3 has 17 amino acids. V was pared by 2 bases and J by 4 bases, with 15 bases between. Germline CDR1 reads SGHDN; CDR2 reads FVKESK. The CDR3 DNA follows: TGTGCCAGCAGCCAAATAGTAGGAGGCGCAGGGGCCAACGTCCTGACTTTC. Translated, it gives CASSQIVGGAGANVLTF.